The clone carrying this T cell receptor beta chain was picked up many times. Its matching antigen is unknown. Germline V lookup: CDR1 MNHNS, CDR2 SASEGT. The CDR3 is 17 residues long. Unmatched junction bases numbered 9, after V lost 6 bases and J lost 0 bases. This specimen comes from a study of early T cells in non-severe SARS-CoV-2 infection. The overall study: Sequenced bulk RNA came from whole blood that was unsorted, and chains were unpaired. Study-level findings and limits: Clonotype matching in VDJdb favored anti-spike CD8 responses and did not capture private and CD4 specificities.

Each cDNA molecule carried a unique molecular identifier. TCRdb reprocessed the 5' RACE reads via MiXCR and lists one record per CDR3 protein. The sample lists about 98,000 distinct CDR3 sequences, roughly 9.6% occurring once. The chain is built from TRBV6-1 and TRBJ2-3; 10 bases match TRBD2. This receptor was taken from an adult who was a healthcare worker with PCR-confirmed SARS-CoV-2 infection or an uninfected control (not recorded which). Sequencing was carried out using whole blood. Here the CDR3 reads CASSTPRTSGSTDTQYF. For the CDR3, the DNA is TGTGCCAGCAGCACACCCCGGACTAGCGGAAGCACAGATACGCAGTATTTT.